These 19 T cell receptor beta chains share one sample of origin, sequenced in a study of CD8 T cells in Susac syndrome. RNA was extracted with the RNeasy kit, and a quantity of 0.5 to 1 ug was reverse transcribed using random hexamers. One entry per CDR3 protein results from TCRdb running MiXCR on the immunoSEQ multiplex PCR reads. The sample holds around 80,000 distinct CDR3 sequences, 93% seen once. Sequencing was performed on CD8+ T cells from PBMCs. The receptors here all came from a human donor with Susac syndrome.

The chain couples TRBV3-1 to TRBJ2-4; D not certain. CDR3 length: 15 residues. The V end lost 3 bases, the J end lost 5 bases, and 14 bases lay between the germline ends. Germline assignment: CDR1 LGHDT and CDR2 YNNKEL (reference sequence). The chain's CDR3 is CASSHRPTAQNIQYF. The CDR3 nucleotides read TGTGCCAGCAGCCATCGGCCGACGGCCCAAAACATTCAGTACTTC.

This clonotype appeared a single time. The chain links TRBV6-5 to TRBJ2-7; D gene ambiguous. Germline CDR1 is MNHEY and CDR2 is SVGAGI. Trimming removed 0 bases at V and 2 bases at J, with 14 bases between. This CDR3 region has 16 residues. The CDR3 spells CASSYSERAHTYEQYF. In DNA form, the CDR3 reads TGTGCCAGCAGTTACTCGGAACGGGCGCACACCTACGAGCAGTACTTC.

The chain links TRBV5-4 to TRBJ1-4, with 10 nucleotides matching TRBD1. CDR1 and CDR2 (germline): SGHNT, YYREEE (reference sequence). This CDR3 is 15 amino acids long. Trimming cost V 2 bases and J 8 bases; bases outside gene matches: 6. The chain's CDR3 is CASSLTGTGEEKLFF. The CDR3, as DNA: TGTGCCAGCAGCTTAACGGGGACAGGGGAGGAAAAACTGTTTTTT.

V usage is TRBV6-2 or TRBV6-3 and J usage is TRBJ2-5, with D possibly being TRBD1 (6 bases). This CDR3 region has 15 residues. Germline V gene lookup returns CDR1 MNHEY and CDR2 SVGEGT. Trimming removed 3 bases from V and 4 bases from J, with 15 bases in between. CDR3 DNA sequence: TGTGCCAGCAGTTATTTCACAGGGTGGGGAGAGACCCAGTACTTC. Its protein product is CASSYFTGWGETQYF.

The chain carries TRBV19 and TRBJ2-2; weak D call: TRBD2 (6 bases). With 6 bases removed from V and 5 bases from J, the gap between germline ends came to 16 bases. The V gene's germline CDR1 is LNHDA and CDR2 SQIVND (reference sequence). This CDR3 has 15 amino acids. CDR3 nucleotides: TGTGCCAGTAGGACCGGGCTCGGAGGGACCGGGGAGCTGTTTTTT. Protein product: CASRTGLGGTGELFF.

This chain links TRBV2 with TRBJ2-1, with 12 positions matching TRBD2. J gave up 8 bases and V 1 base, and 6 bases lay outside the gene matches. The germline CDR1 and CDR2 sequences are SNHLY and FYNNEI. The CDR3 contains 16 residues. CDR3 sequence: CASSEGLAGGPYEQFF. In nucleotides, the CDR3 is TGTGCCAGCAGTGAAGGTCTAGCGGGAGGGCCCTATGAGCAGTTCTTC.

The chain recombines TRBV27 with TRBJ1-1, with 9 bases identical to TRBD1. In germline, CDR1 is MNHEY, CDR2 SMNVEV (reference sequence). The CDR3 totals 13 residues. V was pared by 6 bases and J by 1 base, with 0 bases of the junction left unmatched. The CDR3 bases are TGTGCCAGCAGGGGACAGGGGAACACTGAAGCTTTCTTT. This gives the protein CASRGQGNTEAFF.

The rearrangement joins TRBV14 to TRBJ1-1; 7 positions agree with TRBD1. This CDR3 contains 12 residues. The ends lost 1 base at V and 12 bases at J; junction bases unmatched: 5. Germline CDR1 SGHDN, CDR2 FVKESK. The CDR3 here is CASSQGTGKTFF. CDR3 nucleotide sequence: TGTGCCAGCAGCCAAGGGACAGGAAAAACTTTCTTT.

This sequence joins TRBV12-3 or TRBV12-4 and TRBJ2-7, with a tentative D call TRBD1 (5 bases). The CDR3 is made up of 13 amino acids. Trimming pared 3 bases from V and 4 bases from J, leaving 10 bases between. CDR3 nucleotide sequence: TGTGCCAGCAGTTTGCACAGGCGGTACGAGCAGTACTTC. Its protein product is CASSLHRRYEQYF.

The J gene is TRBJ2-1, the V gene TRBV3-1, with D possibly matching TRBD2 (6 bases). Trimming removed 1 base from V and 0 bases from J, with 22 bases in between. The germline gives CDR1 LGHDT, CDR2 YNNKEL (reference sequence). This CDR3 region has 20 residues. Written as DNA, the CDR3 is TGTGCCAGCAGCCAAGCCGGTTCGAGTAGCGGCAAAAGCTCCTACAATGAGCAGTTCTTC. Its translation: CASSQAGSSSGKSSYNEQFF.

V is TRBV11-3 and J is TRBJ2-2; unclear D gene. Germline V gives CDR1 SGHNT, CDR2 YENEEA. Trimming took 2 bases from V and 1 from J, leaving 2 bases between them. There are 13 residues in the CDR3. The CDR3 region has the DNA TGTGCCAGCAGCTTATGGAACACCGGGGAGCTGTTTTTT. Protein sequence: CASSLWNTGELFF.

This sequence joins TRBV20-1 and TRBJ2-1, with 10 bases identical to TRBD2. The V gene end was trimmed by 1 base and the J gene end by 5 bases; junction bases not matched to a gene: 8. Germline lookup yields CDR1 DFQATT and CDR2 SNEGSKA (reference sequence). The CDR3 has 16 amino acids. The CDR3 DNA follows: TGCAGTGCTAGAGGGCTAGCGGGGGCCACCGACAATGAGCAGTTCTTC. Amino acid sequence: CSARGLAGATDNEQFF.

The V and J genes are TRBV27 and TRBJ2-7; D remains ambiguous. Deletions cut 6 bases from V and 0 bases from J, with 12 bases between. The germline CDR1 and CDR2 sequences are MNHEY and SMNVEV (reference sequence). This CDR3 contains 14 residues. CDR3 nucleotides: TGTGCCAGCAGCCGTGGGTCGTACTCCTACGAGCAGTACTTC. It translates to CASSRGSYSYEQYF.

This clonotype was seen only once. V is TRBV5-8 and J is TRBJ1-1, with D perhaps TRBD1 (6 bases). The CDR3 has 16 residues. From germline, CDR1 is SGHTS and CDR2 YDEGEE. Trimming pared 3 bases from V and 0 bases from J, leaving 15 bases between. This CDR3 reads CASSSLTGHLNTEAFF. The DNA for the CDR3 is TGTGCCAGCAGCTCATTAACGGGACACTTGAACACTGAAGCTTTCTTT.

The chain has TRBV6-5 and TRBJ2-2, with D tentatively TRBD1 (6 bases). V lost 0 bases and J 4 bases, leaving 9 bases between the germline ends. The CDR3 is made up of 15 amino acids. CDR1 is MNHEY, CDR2 SVGAGI, per germline. The CDR3 loop is CASSYSTGSTGELFF. In DNA form, the CDR3 reads TGTGCCAGCAGTTACTCAACAGGGTCCACCGGGGAGCTGTTTTTT.

Written as DNA, the CDR3 is TGTGCCAGCAGCCAAAGCGGACACGTACTTAACTATGGCTACACCTTC. Protein product: CASSQSGHVLNYGYTF. This chain uses TRBV3-1 with TRBJ1-2, with a tentative D call TRBD1 (5 bases). Trimming took 2 bases from V and 1 from J, leaving 14 bases between them. Germline CDR1 and CDR2: LGHDT and YNNKEL (reference sequence). The CDR3 contains 16 residues.

CDR3 in amino acids: CASRPPPGEDYGYTF. DNA of the CDR3: TGTGCCAGCAGGCCACCCCCGGGGGAAGACTATGGCTACACCTTC. The chain couples TRBV7-9 to TRBJ1-2; a possible D gene is TRBD1 (5 bases). The germline V and J ends were trimmed by 6 bases and 3 bases, with 17 bases remaining between them. Germline V gene sequence: CDR1 SEHNR, CDR2 FQNEAQ (reference sequence). This CDR3 is 15 amino acids long.

CDR3 residues: CASSQVEGLAGASYEQYF. In nucleotides, the CDR3 is TGTGCCAGCAGCCAGGTGGAGGGACTAGCGGGAGCGTCCTACGAGCAGTACTTC. The chain couples TRBV2 to TRBJ2-7; 14 bases agree with TRBD2. The CDR3 is made up of 18 amino acids. Germline lookup yields CDR1 SNHLY and CDR2 FYNNEI. V was pared by 6 bases and J by 1 base, with 11 bases of the junction left unmatched.

The rearrangement joins TRBV6-1 to TRBJ1-5; TRBD1 matches 9 bases. V lost 5 bases, J lost 9 bases, and 8 bases stayed unmatched. Germline CDR1 and CDR2: MNHNS and SASEGT. This CDR3 is built from 14 residues. CDR3 in DNA: TGTGCCAGCAGTACGGACAGGGGAAGTCGGCCCCAGCATTTT. Translation: CASSTDRGSRPQHF.